Below are 21 T cell receptor beta chains sequenced from a single sample in a study of early T cells in non-severe SARS-CoV-2 infection. TCRdb re-analysed the 5' RACE reads in MiXCR, keeping a single row per CDR3 protein. The table has about 27,000 distinct CDR3 sequences, under 5% seen once. The sequenced sample consisted of whole blood. These receptors all come from an adult who was a healthcare worker with PCR-confirmed SARS-CoV-2 infection or an uninfected control (not recorded which).

This clonotype occurred many times. The chain links TRBV7-8 to TRBJ1-1; 9 bases align to TRBD1. CDR1 SGHVS and CDR2 FQNEAQ come from the germline V gene. The V segment lost 5 bases and the J segment 5 bases; nucleotides outside the gene matches: 6. The CDR3 contains 14 residues. CDR3 nucleotides: TGTGCCAGCAGCCCACAGGGGGCCTGGACTGAAGCTTTCTTT. This codes for CASSPQGAWTEAFF.

V and J are TRBV5-1 and TRBJ2-3, with 10 bases that match TRBD2. Germline values: CDR1 SGHRS, CDR2 YFSETQ. The CDR3 length is 16 residues. With 1 base clipped from V and 5 bases from J, the junction kept 7 bases outside the gene matches. CDR3 region: CASSLPSGSSEDTQYF. The DNA of the CDR3 is TGCGCCAGCAGCTTGCCTAGCGGGAGCAGTGAAGATACGCAGTATTTT.

This clonotype was detected a few times. The V gene is TRBV9, the J gene TRBJ2-3, with TRBD1 identical over 8 bases. The CDR3 contains 16 residues. The germline gives CDR1 SGDLS, CDR2 YYNGEE. V lost 0 bases and J lost 5; bases outside the gene matches: 8. The CDR3 is CASSVEAGGHVDTQYF. The DNA of the CDR3 is TGTGCCAGCAGCGTAGAAGCAGGGGGCCACGTAGATACGCAGTATTTT.

This clonotype was observed at least ten times. This rearrangement joins TRBV4-1 to TRBJ1-6, with TRBD1 matching over 8 bases. V dropped 4 bases and J dropped 10; count of bases not matched to a gene: 15. The CDR3 sequence is 17 residues long. The germline V gene has CDR1 MGHRA and CDR2 YSYEKL. CDR3 DNA: TGCGCCAGCAGCCTCCCTCATGCAGGGGGCGCACAGTCACCCCTCCACTTT. Its translation is CASSLPHAGGAQSPLHF.

This clonotype appeared a few times. This chain joins TRBV20-1 and TRBJ2-2, with unresolved D. This CDR3 is 13 amino acids long. Germline V CDR1 and CDR2: DFQATT, SNEGSKA (reference sequence). V lost 1 base, J lost 5 bases, and 8 bases lay in between. CDR3 residues: CSARGTVTGELFF. CDR3 nucleotides: TGCAGTGCTAGAGGAACAGTAACCGGGGAGCTGTTTTTT.

This clonotype was seen at least ten times. J is TRBJ2-7 and V is TRBV29-1, with 9 bases that match TRBD2. This CDR3 contains 12 residues. CDR1 SQVTM and CDR2 ANQGSEA come from the germline V gene. V lost 4 bases, J lost 6 bases, and 4 bases stayed unmatched. CDR3 residues: CSVGAGGVEQYF. For the CDR3, the DNA is TGCAGCGTTGGAGCGGGAGGCGTCGAGCAGTACTTC.

The V call is TRBV20-1, the J call TRBJ2-7, with 14 bases identical to TRBD2. Germline CDR1 and CDR2: DFQATT and SNEGSKA (reference sequence). Unmatched junction bases numbered 10, after V lost 8 bases and J lost 7 bases. This CDR3 spans 14 amino acids. In DNA, the CDR3 is TGCAGTCTCCCCGGGACTAGCGGGAGAGGAGAGCAGTACTTC. This encodes CSLPGTSGRGEQYF.

At least ten counts were recorded for this clonotype. This chain uses TRBV6-2 or TRBV6-3 with TRBJ2-3, with no clear D. Germline-derived CDR1 and CDR2 are MNHEY and SVGEGT. Deletions cut 4 bases from V and 2 bases from J, with 1 base between. The CDR3 is made up of 11 amino acids. DNA for the CDR3: TGTGCCAGCAGTTCCACAGATACGCAGTATTTT. This codes for CASSSTDTQYF.

The table lists this clonotype with a few counts. This chain links TRBV11-2 with TRBJ2-7; D gene unclear. This CDR3 comprises 11 residues. Germline CDR1 reads SGHAT; CDR2 reads FQNNGV. Trimming cost V 1 base and J 9 bases, with 7 bases left between them. CDR3 DNA sequence: TGTGCCAGCAGCTTAGTTTCCGGGCAGTACTTC. Translating it yields CASSLVSGQYF.

This clonotype appeared many times. The rearrangement links TRBV15 to TRBJ2-3; no clear D gene. This CDR3 region has 14 residues. The germline V gene encodes CDR1 LNHNV and CDR2 YYDKDF (reference sequence). V was cut by 5 bases and J by 5 bases, with 14 bases left in between. The CDR3: CATSHAGPGDTQYF. The CDR3 nucleotides are TGTGCCACCAGCCACGCCGGGCCCGGAGATACGCAGTATTTT.

This clonotype was detected ten times or more. The genes are TRBV7-3 and TRBJ2-1, with D perhaps matching TRBD2 (6 bases). There are 16 residues in the CDR3. V lost 4 bases to trimming and J lost 6 bases, with 19 bases between them. Germline lookup yields CDR1 SGHTA and CDR2 FQGTGA. Written as DNA, the CDR3 is TGTGCCAGCAGCTCGCTAACTAGCTATGCACCCAATGAGCAGTTCTTC. It is translated as CASSSLTSYAPNEQFF.

This clonotype has a count of ten or more. V is TRBV10-3 and J is TRBJ2-7, with D perhaps matching TRBD2 (5 bases). The CDR3 is 12 residues long. CDR1 is ENHRY and CDR2 is SYGVKD in the germline V gene. V dropped 2 bases and J dropped 4 bases, with 6 bases sitting between them. DNA for the CDR3: TGTGCCATCAGTGAGGGAGGATACGAGCAGTACTTC. Its translation: CAISEGGYEQYF.

In this sample, this clonotype turned up many times. V and J are TRBV2 and TRBJ2-1, with D perhaps being TRBD1 or TRBD2 (5 bases each). Germline V gene data show CDR1 as SNHLY and CDR2 as FYNNEI. The CDR3 is 13 residues long. V was pared by 8 bases and J by 4 bases, with 12 bases between. CDR3 bases: TGTGCCAGCGGGACCACCGGGTACAATGAGCAGTTCTTC. This translates into CASGTTGYNEQFF.

This clonotype was detected ten times or more. The rearrangement uses TRBV5-1 and TRBJ2-3; 7 bases map to TRBD2. V lost 4 bases and J lost 2; bases outside the gene matches: 4. CDR3 length: 14 amino acids. CDR1 and CDR2 (germline): SGHRS, YFSETQ. The CDR3 protein is CASSKGLDTDTQYF. The CDR3 nucleotides are TGCGCCAGCAGCAAAGGACTAGACACAGATACGCAGTATTTT.

V and J are TRBV6-1 and TRBJ2-1; 7 bases align to TRBD2. With 5 bases clipped from V and 15 bases from J, the junction kept 13 bases outside the gene matches. The CDR3 has 13 residues. Germline-derived CDR1 and CDR2 are MNHNS and SASEGT. CDR3 DNA sequence: TGTGCCAGCAGTCCCTCCGGGAGCGGGAAGCCGTTCTTC. Protein sequence: CASSPSGSGKPFF.

This clonotype was seen at least ten times. The chain joins TRBV20-1 to TRBJ2-7; TRBD2 aligns across 14 bases. V trimming: 1 base; J trimming: 4 bases; junction bases outside the gene matches: 12. The germline V gene has CDR1 DFQATT and CDR2 SNEGSKA (reference sequence). There are 18 residues in the CDR3. CDR3 coding DNA: TGCAGTGCTAGAGGAGGAGGTCGGACTAGCGGGAGGCCTTACGAGCAGTACTTC. Translation: CSARGGGRTSGRPYEQYF.

In this sample, this clonotype turned up many times. The chain couples TRBV19 to TRBJ2-7; 12 nucleotides line up with TRBD2. J was trimmed by 5 bases and V by 6 bases; bases with no gene match: 2. The CDR3 spans 13 residues. Germline V gene lookup returns CDR1 LNHDA and CDR2 SQIVND (reference sequence). The DNA for the CDR3 is TGTGCCAGTAGGACTAGCGGGAGCGACGAGCAGTACTTC. Its protein is CASRTSGSDEQYF.

The rearrangement links TRBV18 to TRBJ2-3; 8 nucleotides align to TRBD1. This CDR3 has 16 residues. Germline V gene sequence: CDR1 KGHSH, CDR2 LQKENI. Trimming took 4 bases from V and 8 from J; bases not matched to a gene: 14. Here the CDR3 DNA reads TGTGCCAGCTCACAGACCGGACAGGGTACAGTAGGTACGCAGTATTTT. It yields the protein CASSQTGQGTVGTQYF.

This clonotype was counted ten times or more. The V call is TRBV6-5, the J call TRBJ2-2; D might be TRBD1 (6 bases). The V gene's germline CDR1 is MNHEY and CDR2 SVGAGI. The V gene lost 4 bases and the J gene lost 4 bases, with 7 bases spanning the gap. The CDR3 sequence is 13 residues long. CDR3 sequence reads: CASSSRGTGELFF. CDR3 bases: TGTGCCAGCAGTTCCAGGGGCACCGGGGAGCTGTTTTTT.

This clonotype ranks as medium-sized. This chain uses TRBV4-3 with TRBJ2-1, with D maybe TRBD1 (6 bases). In germline, CDR1 is LGHNA, CDR2 YSLEER. V lost 1 base to trimming and J lost 7 bases, with 8 bases between them. This CDR3 region has 13 residues. The CDR3 DNA follows: TGCGCCAGCAGCCAAGCAGGGGTTAATGAGCAGTTCTTC. Translated, it gives CASSQAGVNEQFF.

This clonotype appeared many times. This chain joins TRBV2 and TRBJ2-2; 10 bases align to TRBD2. J was trimmed by 3 bases and V by 6 bases; bases with no gene match: 4. The CDR3 loop spans 15 amino acids. In germline, CDR1 is SNHLY, CDR2 FYNNEI. The CDR3 DNA follows: TGTGCCAGCAGCGGGACTAGCGACTACACCGGGGAGCTGTTTTTT. It yields the protein CASSGTSDYTGELFF. Looking up the rest from reference TRBV2 and TRBJ2-2 gives the full variable domain: EPEVTQTPSHQVTQMGQEVILRCVPISNHLYFYWYRQILGQKVEFLVSFYNNEISEKSEIFDDQFSVERPDGSNFTLKIRSTKLEDSAMYFCASSGTSDYTGELFFGEGSRLTVL.